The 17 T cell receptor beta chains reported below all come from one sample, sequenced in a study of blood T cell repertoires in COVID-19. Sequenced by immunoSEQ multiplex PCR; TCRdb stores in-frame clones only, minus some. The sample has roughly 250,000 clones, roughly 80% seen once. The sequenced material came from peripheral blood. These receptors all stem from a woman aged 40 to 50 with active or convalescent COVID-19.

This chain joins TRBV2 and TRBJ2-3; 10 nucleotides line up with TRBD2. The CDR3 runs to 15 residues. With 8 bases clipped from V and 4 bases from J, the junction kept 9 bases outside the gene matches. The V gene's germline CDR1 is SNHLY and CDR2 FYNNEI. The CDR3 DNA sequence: TGTGCCAGCTATTCGCTAGCGGGGGTCGCAGATACGCAGTATTTT. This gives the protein CASYSLAGVADTQYF.

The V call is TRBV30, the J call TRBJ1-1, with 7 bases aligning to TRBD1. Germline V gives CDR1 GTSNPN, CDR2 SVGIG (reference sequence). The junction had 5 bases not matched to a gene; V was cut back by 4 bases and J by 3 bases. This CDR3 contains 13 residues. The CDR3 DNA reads TGTGCCTGGACTTATGACAGGGACACTGAAGCTTTCTTT. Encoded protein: CAWTYDRDTEAFF. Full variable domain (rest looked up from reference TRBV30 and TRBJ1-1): SQTIHQWPATLVQPVGSPLSLECTVEGTSNPNLYWYRQAAGRGLQLLFYSVGIGQISSEVPQNLSASRPQDRQFILSSKKLLLSDSGFYLCAWTYDRDTEAFFGQGTRLTVV.

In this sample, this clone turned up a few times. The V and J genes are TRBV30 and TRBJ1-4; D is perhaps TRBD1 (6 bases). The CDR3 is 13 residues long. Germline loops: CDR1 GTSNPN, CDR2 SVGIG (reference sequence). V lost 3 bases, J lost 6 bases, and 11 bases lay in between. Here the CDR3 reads CAWRAEGDEKLFF. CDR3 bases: TGTGCCTGGAGGGCAGAGGGGGATGAAAAACTGTTTTTT.

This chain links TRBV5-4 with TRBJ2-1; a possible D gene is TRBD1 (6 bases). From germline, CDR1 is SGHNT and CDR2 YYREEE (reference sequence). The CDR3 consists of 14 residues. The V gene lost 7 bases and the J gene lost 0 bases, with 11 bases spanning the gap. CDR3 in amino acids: CASGGRSSYNEQFF. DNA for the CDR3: TGTGCCAGCGGGGGCAGGAGCTCCTACAATGAGCAGTTCTTC.

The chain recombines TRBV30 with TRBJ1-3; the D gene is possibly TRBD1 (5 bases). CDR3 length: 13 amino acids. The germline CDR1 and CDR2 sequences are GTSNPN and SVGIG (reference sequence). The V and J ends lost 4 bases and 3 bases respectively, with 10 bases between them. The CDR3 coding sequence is TGTGCCTGGAAAAGGACATATGGAAACACCATATATTTT. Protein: CAWKRTYGNTIYF.

The CDR3 nucleotides read TGTGCCAGCAGCTCTACAGGGGGCCCTGGAAACACCATATATTTT. Translating it yields CASSSTGGPGNTIYF. The chain combines TRBV7-8 with TRBJ1-3, with TRBD1 matching over 9 bases. The germline V gene encodes CDR1 SGHVS and CDR2 FQNEAQ. CDR3 size: 15 residues. Trimming removed 4 bases from V and 2 bases from J; junction bases left unmatched: 3.

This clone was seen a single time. This CDR3 is CASSLGQIPYEQYV. The CDR3 DNA is TGTGCCAGCAGCTTGGGGCAGATTCCCTACGAGCAGTACGTC. V is TRBV5-8 and J is TRBJ2-7; unclear D gene. The CDR3 is made up of 14 amino acids. V was shortened by 0 bases and J by 2 bases, with 9 bases between the two germline ends. Germline CDR1 and CDR2: SGHTS and YDEGEE.

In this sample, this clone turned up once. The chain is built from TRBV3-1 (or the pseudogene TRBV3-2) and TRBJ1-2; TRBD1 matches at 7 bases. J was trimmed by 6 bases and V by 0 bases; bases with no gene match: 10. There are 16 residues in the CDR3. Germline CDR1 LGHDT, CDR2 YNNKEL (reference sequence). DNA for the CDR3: TGTGCCAGCAGCCAAGATAAGGGACAGAAAAGAGATGGCTACACCTTC. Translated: CASSQDKGQKRDGYTF.

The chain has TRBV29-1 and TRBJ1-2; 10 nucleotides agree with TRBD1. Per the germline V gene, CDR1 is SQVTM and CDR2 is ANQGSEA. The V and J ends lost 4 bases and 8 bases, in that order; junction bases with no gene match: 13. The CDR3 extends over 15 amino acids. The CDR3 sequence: CSVGTGGGVQRGYTF. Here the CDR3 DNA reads TGCAGCGTTGGGACAGGGGGAGGGGTCCAGAGGGGCTACACCTTC.

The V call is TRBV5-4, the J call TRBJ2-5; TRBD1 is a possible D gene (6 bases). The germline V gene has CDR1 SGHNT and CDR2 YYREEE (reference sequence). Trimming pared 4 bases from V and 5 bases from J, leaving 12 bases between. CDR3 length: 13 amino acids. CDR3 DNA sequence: TGTGCCAGCAGCATGGTGGGGGCCGAGACCCAGTACTTC. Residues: CASSMVGAETQYF.

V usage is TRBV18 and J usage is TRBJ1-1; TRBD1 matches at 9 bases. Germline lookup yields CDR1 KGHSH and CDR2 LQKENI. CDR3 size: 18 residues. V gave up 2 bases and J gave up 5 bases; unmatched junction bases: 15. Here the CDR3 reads CASSPFVPGQGGWTEAFF. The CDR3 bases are TGTGCCAGCTCACCATTCGTTCCGGGACAGGGAGGGTGGACTGAAGCTTTCTTT.

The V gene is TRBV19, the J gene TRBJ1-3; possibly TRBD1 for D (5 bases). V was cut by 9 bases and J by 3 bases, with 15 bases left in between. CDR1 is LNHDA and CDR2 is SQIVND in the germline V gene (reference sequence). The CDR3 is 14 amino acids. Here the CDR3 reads CASSPAGVGNTIYF. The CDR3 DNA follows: TGTGCCAGCTCACCGGCGGGGGTTGGAAACACCATATATTTT.

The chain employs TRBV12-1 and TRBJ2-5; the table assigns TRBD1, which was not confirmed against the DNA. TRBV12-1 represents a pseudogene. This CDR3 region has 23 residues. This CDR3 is CASSFARRRVVTLYRDSQETQYF. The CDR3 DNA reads TGTGCCAGCAGCTTTGCGCGCCGGAGAGTTGTTACATTGTATCGGGACAGCCAAGAGACCCAGTACTTC.

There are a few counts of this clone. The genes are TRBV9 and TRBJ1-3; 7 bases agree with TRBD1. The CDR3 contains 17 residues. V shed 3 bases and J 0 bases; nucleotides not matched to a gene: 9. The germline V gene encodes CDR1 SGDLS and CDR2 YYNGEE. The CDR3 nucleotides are TGTGCCAGCAGCGAGAGCCTGGGACAGAGCTCTGGAAACACCATATATTTT. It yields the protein CASSESLGQSSGNTIYF. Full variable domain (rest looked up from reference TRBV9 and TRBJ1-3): DSGVTQTPKHLITATGQRVTLRCSPRSGDLSVYWYQQSLDQGLQFLIQYYNGEERAKGNILERFSAQQFPDLHSELNLSSLELGDSALYFCASSESLGQSSGNTIYFGEGSWLTVV.

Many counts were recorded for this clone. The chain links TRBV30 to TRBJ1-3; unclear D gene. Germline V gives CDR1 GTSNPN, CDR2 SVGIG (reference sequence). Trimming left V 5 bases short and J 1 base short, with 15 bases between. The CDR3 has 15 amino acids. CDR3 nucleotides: TGTGCCTGGTCCCGACTAGGACCATCTGGAAACACCATATATTTT. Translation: CAWSRLGPSGNTIYF. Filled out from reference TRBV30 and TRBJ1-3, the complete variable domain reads SQTIHQWPATLVQPVGSPLSLECTVEGTSNPNLYWYRQAAGRGLQLLFYSVGIGQISSEVPQNLSASRPQDRQFILSSKKLLLSDSGFYLCAWSRLGPSGNTIYFGEGSWLTVV.

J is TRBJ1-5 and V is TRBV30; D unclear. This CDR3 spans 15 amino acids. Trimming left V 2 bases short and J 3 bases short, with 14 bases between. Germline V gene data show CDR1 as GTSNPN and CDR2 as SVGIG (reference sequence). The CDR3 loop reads CAWSLQAPDNQPQHF. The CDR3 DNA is TGTGCCTGGAGTCTTCAGGCCCCCGACAATCAGCCCCAGCATTTT.

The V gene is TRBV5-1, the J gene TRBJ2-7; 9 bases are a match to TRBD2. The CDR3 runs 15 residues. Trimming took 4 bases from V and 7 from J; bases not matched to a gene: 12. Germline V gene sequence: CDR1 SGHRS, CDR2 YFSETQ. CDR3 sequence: CASSLDGTSFYEQYF. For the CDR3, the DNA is TGCGCCAGCAGCCTGGATGGGACTAGCTTCTATGAGCAGTACTTC.